Presented here are 8 T cell receptor beta chains from one specimen sequenced in a study of T-cell reconstitution after alpha-beta-depleted transplantation in children. Preparation of the TCRbeta library used unique molecular identifiers. Using its own MiXCR run on the PCR reads, TCRdb lists one record per CDR3 protein. The sample consists of a few hundred thousand distinct CDR3 sequences, 9.9% of them appearing once. The sequencing here drew on PBMCs from the stem cell graft donor, taken from the stem cell graft. The receptors derive from a human donor who donated a stem cell graft to a child with SCID.

This clonotype was counted a few times. The chain joins TRBV27 to TRBJ2-1, with 8 bases identical to TRBD2. Germline V gene data show CDR1 as MNHEY and CDR2 as SMNVEV (reference sequence). The junction had 9 bases not matched to a gene; V was cut back by 4 bases and J by 4 bases. The CDR3 has 16 residues. This CDR3 reads CASSSLGGAIYNEQFF. The CDR3 DNA sequence: TGTGCCAGCAGTTCCCTCGGGGGGGCAATTTACAATGAGCAGTTCTTC.

In DNA, the CDR3 is TGCGCCAGCAGCGTCCAGGGACAGTCTTACAATGAGCAGTTCTTC. Protein: CASSVQGQSYNEQFF. This chain uses TRBV5-1 with TRBJ2-1; 7 positions agree with TRBD1. The CDR3 runs to 15 residues. The germline V gene encodes CDR1 SGHRS and CDR2 YFSETQ. Trimming at V came to 4 bases and at J to 4 bases, leaving 8 bases not matched to a gene. The variable domain in full, completed from reference TRBV5-1 and TRBJ2-1, reads KAGVTQTPRYLIKTRGQQVTLSCSPISGHRSVSWYQQTPGQGLQFLFEYFSETQRNKGNFPGRFSGRQFSNSRSEMNVSTLELGDSALYLCASSVQGQSYNEQFFGPGTRLTVL.

The J gene is TRBJ1-1, the V gene TRBV27; D call uncertain. V lost 5 bases to trimming and J lost 8 bases, with 15 bases between them. Germline CDR1 MNHEY, CDR2 SMNVEV (reference sequence). There are 13 residues in the CDR3. The CDR3 is CASSVRTGTEAFF. CDR3 sequence (DNA): TGTGCCAGCAGTGTTCGGACGGGTACCGAAGCTTTCTTT.

The rearrangement links TRBV5-4 to TRBJ2-7; TRBD2 is a possible D gene (5 bases). In germline, CDR1 is SGHNT, CDR2 YYREEE (reference sequence). There are 16 residues in the CDR3. The ends were cut back, 0 bases at V and 0 bases at J, with 13 bases in the middle. The CDR3 protein is CASSLGLRENSYEQYF. Here the CDR3 DNA reads TGTGCCAGCAGCTTGGGGTTAAGGGAGAACTCCTACGAGCAGTACTTC. The full variable domain, rest sourced from reference TRBV5-4 and TRBJ2-7, is ETGVTQSPTHLIKTRGQQVTLRCSSQSGHNTVSWYQQALGQGPQFIFQYYREEENGRGNFPPRFSGLQFPNYSSELNVNALELDDSALYLCASSLGLRENSYEQYFGPGTRLTVT.

The rearrangement joins TRBV6-2 or TRBV6-3 to TRBJ2-1; TRBD1 might be the D (6 bases). The CDR3 is 14 residues long. Per germline, CDR1 MNHEY and CDR2 SVGEGT. The V end lost 2 bases, the J end lost 7 bases, and 12 bases lay between the germline ends. CDR3 residues: CASSYGTRGNEQFF. The CDR3 DNA reads as TGTGCCAGCAGTTACGGGACAAGGGGGAATGAGCAGTTCTTC.

This chain uses TRBV7-9 with TRBJ2-1; no clear D. The CDR3 sequence is 17 residues long. Germline CDR1 reads SEHNR; CDR2 reads FQNEAQ (reference sequence). V dropped 2 bases and J dropped 2 bases, with 16 bases sitting between them. DNA of the CDR3: TGTGCCAGCAGCTTACCTCCGCGCAGTAACGCCTACAATGAGCAGTTCTTC. It codes for CASSLPPRSNAYNEQFF.

This clonotype showed up many times. The genes are TRBV12-3 or TRBV12-4 and TRBJ2-3; D may be TRBD2 (6 bases). This CDR3 contains 16 residues. Trimming shortened V by 2 bases and J by 3 bases, and 15 bases separated the two germline ends. The DNA for the CDR3 is TGTGCCAGCAGTTTATTGGGCGGGGTTCGAACAGATACGCAGTATTTT. Protein: CASSLLGGVRTDTQYF.

The chain has TRBV11-2 and TRBJ1-2; no clear D. Germline V gene sequence: CDR1 SGHAT, CDR2 FQNNGV. V lost 2 bases and J 8 bases, leaving 9 bases between the germline ends. The CDR3 is 12 amino acids. CDR3 in DNA: TGTGCCAGCAGCTTACTAACAAGCGGCTACACCTTC. Translated, it gives CASSLLTSGYTF.